These 19 T cell receptor beta chains share one sample of origin, sequenced in a study of OX40 agonist ivuxolimab in advanced cancers. The protocol used for the library was the immunoSEQ multiplex PCR assay. TCRdb's version of the immuneACCESS table is confined to in-frame rearrangements and falls short of the full clone set. An unresolved V gene accounts for under half of the shortfall where checked; the remainder is of unknown origin. This sample gives 75,000 to 100,000 clones in total; 86% of them show up just once. The top ten constitute less than 6.5% of the sample. The source material was CD4+ or CD8+ T cells sorted from blood, sampled in a trial of the OX40 agonist ivuxolimab. The receptors derive from an adult with an advanced solid tumor such as melanoma, head and neck, liver or kidney cancer.

This chain uses TRBV11-3 with TRBJ2-1; 12 bases match TRBD2. Trimming removed 3 bases from V and 6 bases from J; junction bases left unmatched: 3. CDR3 length: 15 amino acids. From germline, CDR1 is SGHNT and CDR2 YENEEA. The CDR3 spells CASSLTSGSGNEQFF. Written as DNA, the CDR3 is TGTGCCAGCAGCTTGACTAGCGGGAGTGGCAATGAGCAGTTCTTC.

The rearrangement uses TRBV27 and TRBJ2-1; 12 nucleotides match TRBD2. The germline CDR1 and CDR2 sequences are MNHEY and SMNVEV (reference sequence). There are 16 residues in the CDR3. The junction had 15 bases not matched to a gene; V was cut back by 8 bases and J by 10 bases. The CDR3 nucleotides are TGTGCCAGCGGGGATCAACTAGCGGGAGGATTGCGGGAGCAGTTCTTC. This codes for CASGDQLAGGLREQFF.

The rearrangement links TRBV9 to TRBJ1-6; 11 positions match TRBD1. The V gene end was trimmed by 3 bases and the J gene end by 14 bases; junction bases not matched to a gene: 10. This CDR3 spans 15 amino acids. Germline V lookup: CDR1 SGDLS, CDR2 YYNGEE. Here the CDR3 reads CASSAGQGAERALHF. The CDR3 coding sequence is TGTGCCAGCAGCGCCGGACAGGGGGCCGAGAGGGCCCTCCACTTT.

Note on this clone: Germline is not matched at one junction end, which may reflect a read error. The chain couples TRBV27 to TRBJ1-2; no clear D. The germline gives CDR1 MNHEY, CDR2 SMNVEV (reference sequence). This CDR3 is 11 amino acids long. Written as DNA, the CDR3 is TGTGCCAGCAAGTCTAACGATGGCTACACCTTC. Translated: CASKSNDGYTF.

This chain uses TRBV5-4 with TRBJ1-1; 9 bases fit TRBD1. Germline trimming cut 4 bases from V and 6 bases from J; bases unmatched to any gene: 7. Germline loops: CDR1 SGHNT, CDR2 YYREEE (reference sequence). This CDR3 has 14 amino acids. In nucleotides, the CDR3 is TGTGCCAGCAGCCCTTGGGACAGGGACCCTGAAGCTTTCTTT. Its translation: CASSPWDRDPEAFF.

The genes are TRBV14 and TRBJ2-3; the match to TRBD2 covers 7 bases. The germline CDR1 and CDR2 sequences are SGHDN and FVKESK. The junction had 8 bases not matched to a gene; V was cut back by 0 bases and J by 8 bases. The CDR3 has 15 amino acids. CDR3 amino acids: CASSQDLAGAGTQYF. Here the CDR3 DNA reads TGTGCCAGCAGCCAAGATTTGGCGGGAGCGGGTACGCAGTATTTT.

V gene TRBV11-3 combines with J gene TRBJ1-1; TRBD1 aligns across 9 bases. J lost 4 bases, V lost 5 bases, and 8 bases had no gene match. The length of the CDR3 is 15 residues. CDR1 is SGHNT, CDR2 YENEEA, per germline. The CDR3 loop is CASSGSGTGTTEAFF. CDR3 nucleotide sequence: TGTGCCAGCAGCGGATCCGGGACAGGGACCACTGAAGCTTTCTTT.

V is TRBV29-1 and J is TRBJ1-1; 8 nucleotides agree with TRBD1. CDR1 is SQVTM, CDR2 ANQGSEA, per germline. The CDR3 runs 13 residues. After removal of 7 bases from V and 0 bases from J, the junction contained 4 bases not matched to a gene. CDR3 bases: TGCAGCGCCCGGACAGGGTTGAACACTGAAGCTTTCTTT. This codes for CSARTGLNTEAFF.

The count of this clone is one. The rearrangement joins TRBV5-1 to TRBJ2-5; TRBD1 matches at 8 bases. J was trimmed by 4 bases and V by 4 bases; bases with no gene match: 3. The CDR3 has 13 amino acids. In germline, CDR1 is SGHRS, CDR2 YFSETQ. The DNA of the CDR3 is TGCGCCAGCAGCCCGGACAGGGTAGAGACCCAGTACTTC. Encoded protein: CASSPDRVETQYF.

V gene TRBV7-2 combines with J gene TRBJ2-1, with 9 positions matching TRBD2. Germline CDR1 reads SGHTA; CDR2 reads FQGNSA. CDR3 size: 15 residues. Germline trimming cut 5 bases from V and 0 bases from J; bases unmatched to any gene: 2. CDR3 loop: CASSISGGSYNEQFF. The CDR3 DNA reads TGTGCCAGCAGCATTAGCGGGGGCTCCTACAATGAGCAGTTCTTC.

This rearrangement joins TRBV7-2 to TRBJ2-7; D gene unclear. The CDR3 is made up of 15 amino acids. The germline CDR1 and CDR2 sequences are SGHTA and FQGNSA. V lost 1 base to trimming and J lost 0 bases, with 10 bases between them. The DNA for the CDR3 is TGTGCCAGCAGCTTAGGACATTCAGGCTCCTACGAGCAGTACTTC. Its translation: CASSLGHSGSYEQYF. Full variable domain (remainder filled in from reference TRBV7-2 and TRBJ2-7): GAGVSQSPSNKVTEKGKDVELRCDPISGHTALYWYRQSLGQGLEFLIYFQGNSAPDKSGLPSDRFSAERTGGSVSTLTIQRTQQEDSAVYLCASSLGHSGSYEQYFGPGTRLTVT.

This clone was observed a single time. The chain couples TRBV7-2 to TRBJ1-2, with D possibly being TRBD1 (6 bases). The V and J ends lost 5 bases and 2 bases respectively, with 18 bases between them. The CDR3 has 16 residues. The V gene's germline CDR1 is SGHTA and CDR2 FQGNSA. CDR3 residues: CASSPSGGQINYGYTF. CDR3 in DNA: TGTGCCAGCAGCCCTAGCGGGGGACAAATCAACTATGGCTACACCTTC.

The rearrangement links TRBV7-2 to TRBJ1-5; possible D gene TRBD1, 5 bases. The germline V gene has CDR1 SGHTA and CDR2 FQGNSA. V gave up 5 bases and J gave up 3 bases, with 11 bases separating them. The CDR3 totals 14 residues. The CDR3 DNA is TGTGCCAGCAGCGTACAGGAGTACAATCAGCCCCAGCATTTT. It codes for CASSVQEYNQPQHF.

This chain links TRBV18 with TRBJ1-2; D gene ambiguous. CDR1 is KGHSH and CDR2 is LQKENI in the germline V gene. The V end was cut by 2 bases, the J end by 0 bases, with 4 bases between. The CDR3 consists of 13 residues. The CDR3 DNA follows: TGTGCCAGCTCACCATGGGCTAACTATGGCTACACCTTC. Amino acid sequence: CASSPWANYGYTF.

This chain connects TRBV29-1 to TRBJ2-7, with D possibly TRBD2 on 5 matching bases. Per germline, CDR1 SQVTM and CDR2 ANQGSEA. Deletions cut 2 bases from V and 1 base from J, with 12 bases between. This CDR3 spans 14 amino acids. The CDR3 DNA reads TGCAGCGTTGAAAAGAGGGCCGGGTCCTACGAGCAGTACTTC. Protein: CSVEKRAGSYEQYF.

The chain links TRBV6-1 to TRBJ2-1; D is uncertain. V lost 6 bases and J 0 bases, leaving 6 bases between the germline ends. This CDR3 is 13 amino acids long. CDR1 is MNHNS, CDR2 SASEGT, per germline. CDR3: CASSLFSYNEQFF. The CDR3 nucleotides read TGTGCCAGCAGCCTTTTCTCCTACAATGAGCAGTTCTTC.

This clone was detected a few times. This chain links TRBV6-6 with TRBJ1-2, with 7 positions matching TRBD1. CDR3 length equals 16 residues. CDR1 is MNHNY, CDR2 SVGAGI, per germline (reference sequence). V lost 7 bases to trimming and J lost 0 bases; unmatched junction nucleotides: 11. In DNA, the CDR3 is TGTGCCAGCAACTTAGGGGGCGAAGCGTCTAACTATGGCTACACCTTC. It encodes CASNLGGEASNYGYTF.

The chain recombines TRBV7-6 with TRBJ2-5; D might be TRBD2 (6 bases). With 1 base removed from V and 9 bases from J, the gap between germline ends came to 15 bases. From germline, CDR1 is SGHVS and CDR2 FNYEAQ. CDR3 size: 14 residues. In DNA form, the CDR3 reads TGTGCCAGCAGCTTAGAGAATCTGGGGGGTCCCCAGTACTTC. Its translation: CASSLENLGGPQYF.

The chain joins TRBV7-9 to TRBJ2-5; the match to TRBD2 covers 8 bases. V lost 4 bases to trimming and J lost 0 bases; unmatched junction nucleotides: 10. This CDR3 region has 17 residues. Germline V gives CDR1 SEHNR, CDR2 FQNEAQ (reference sequence). The CDR3 loop reads CASSSQLASGYQETQYF. Here the CDR3 DNA reads TGTGCCAGCAGCTCCCAGTTGGCTAGCGGGTACCAAGAGACCCAGTACTTC.